This T cell receptor (beta chain) was observed in a study of cytomegalovirus exposure and HLA in healthy donors. Researchers ran the PCR with 60 Vbeta and 13 Jbeta primers. Profiling relied on immunoSEQ multiplex PCR, and the TCRdb table lists in-frame clones only, not all of them. The sample shows about 90,000 clones, about 72% of them seen only once. CDR1 and CDR2 from the germline V gene are MNHEY and SVGAGI. V gave up 2 bases and J gave up 6 bases, with 10 bases separating them. This CDR3 has 14 amino acids. The sample consisted of PBMCs. This TCR was sampled from a young man in good health and CMV-seronegative. The rearrangement links TRBV6-5 to TRBJ2-2; no clear D gene. In nucleotides, the CDR3 is TGTGCCAGCAGTTACCGTAGCTTACCCGGGGAGCTGTTTTTT. Amino acids: CASSYRSLPGELFF.